This is a list of T cell receptor beta chains from one sample in a study of cytomegalovirus exposure and HLA in healthy donors. Generated by immunoSEQ multiplex PCR, the TCRdb table keeps only in-frame clones and is missing some. The data hold 150,000 to 200,000 clones, with under 90% observed a single time. Sequenced input: PBMCs. Source of these receptors: a woman between 18 and 29 years old in good health and CMV-seropositive. Each CDR3 is given with its conserved first and last residue. The D gene is left open where the match is weak. Clone size is shown for a subset of rows, as once, few, many or a class of expanded clone.

>-|TRBJ1-3|-|TRBV4-1
TGCGCCAGCAGCCAAGATTATGGGGCTTACACCATATATTTT
CASSQDYGAYTIYF
>-|TRBJ2-6|-|TRBV18
TGTGCCAGCTCACCCGTAGCCTCTGGGGCCAACGTCCTGACTTTC
CASSPVASGANVLTF
>-|TRBJ1-2|-|TRBV6-5
TGTGCCTCCAGGGGATATGGCTACACCTTC
CASRGYGYTF
>TRBD1|TRBJ2-7|-|TRBV11-3
TGTGCCAGCAGCGTGACAGGGGGGTTCTACGAGCAGTACTTC
CASSVTGGFYEQYF
>-|TRBJ2-7|-|TRBV5-1
TGCGCCAGCAGCTATGGACAGCACTACGAGCAGTACTTC
CASSYGQHYEQYF
>TRBD2|TRBJ2-1|-|TRBV5-1
TGCGCCAGCAGCTTGGGGGCTAGCGGGAGCGATGAGCAGTTCTTC
CASSLGASGSDEQFF
>TRBD1|TRBJ1-1|-|TRBV12-5
TGTGCTAGTGGTTTGCTTTTTAACCTTAAATGGGCAGGGGGGAACACTGAAGCTTTCTTT
CASGLLFNLKWAGGNTEAFF
>-|TRBJ1-1|-|TRBV28
TGTGCCAGCAGTTTGAGAAGCGGCACTGAAGCTTTCTTT
CASSLRSGTEAFF
>-|TRBJ1-1|-|TRBV25-1
TGTGCCAGCAGTGATCCACATCGGGGGGACGACACTGAAGCTTTCTTT
CASSDPHRGDDTEAFF
>-|TRBJ2-2|-|TRBV11-2
TGTGCCAGCAGCTTGGGAGGTGGGCTGTTTTTT
CASSLGGGLFF
>TRBD2|TRBJ2-7|-|TRBV9
TGTGCCAGCAGCCCCCGTAGGAGCGGGGGCTCCTACGAGCAGTACTTC
CASSPRRSGGSYEQYF
>TRBD1|TRBJ1-4|-|TRBV6-1
TGTGCCAGCAGTGAAGACAGGGGGGCTGAAAAACTGTTTTTT
CASSEDRGAEKLFF
>-|TRBJ2-1|-|TRBV10-3
TGTGCCATCAGTGAAAGACAGGATAATGAGCAGTTCTTC
CAISERQDNEQFF
>TRBD1|TRBJ2-1|-|TRBV19
TGTGCCACCAGGGGGCTAACGGGGAATGAGCAGTTCTTC
CATRGLTGNEQFF
>-|TRBJ2-7|once|TRBV7-8
TGTGCCAGCAGCTTAGAGGAGCTGCGGAGCGAGCAGTACTTC
CASSLEELRSEQYF
>-|TRBJ1-1|-|TRBV6-5
TGTGCCAGCACCCGAGATGGCGCCATGGGCGCTGAAGCTTTCTTT
CASTRDGAMGAEAFF
>TRBD1|TRBJ2-7|few|TRBV19
TGTGCCAGTAGTCTGACAGGGGCGCGTTACGAGCAGTACTTC
CASSLTGARYEQYF
>TRBD1|TRBJ1-2|once|TRBV7-9
TGTGCCAGCAGCTTAGATTGGGACAGCTATGGCTACACCTTC
CASSLDWDSYGYTF
>-|TRBJ2-5|-|TRBV9
TGTGCCAGCAGCGAGGGGGATTGGGAGACCCAGTACTTC
CASSEGDWETQYF
>-|TRBJ1-1|-|TRBV14
TGTGCCAGCAGCCAAATCGACCGGGGCACTGAAGCTTTCTTT
CASSQIDRGTEAFF
>-|TRBJ2-7|once|TRBV5-6
TGTGCCAGCAGCTCTGACTATTACCCTTACGAGCAGTACTTC
CASSSDYYPYEQYF
>TRBD2|TRBJ2-3|-|TRBV2
TGTGCCAGCAGCCGACTAGCGGGAGGTATCACAGATACGCAGTATTTT
CASSRLAGGITDTQYF
>TRBD2|TRBJ2-1|-|TRBV30
TGTGCCTGGAGTGTAGGGACTAGCGGGAGGGTCAGGCAGTTCTTC
CAWSVGTSGRVRQFF
>TRBD1|TRBJ1-1|-|TRBV6-6
TGTGCCAGCAGTTACTCGAGGACAGGAAGCACTGAAGCTTTCTTT
CASSYSRTGSTEAFF
>TRBD2|TRBJ2-7|once|TRBV5-4
TGTGCCAGCAGCTTGACTAGCGGATCGTACGAGCAGTACTTC
CASSLTSGSYEQYF
>TRBD2|TRBJ2-7|-|TRBV14
TGTGCCAGCAGCCAAGATGGGACTAACCCTTCCTACGAGCAGTACTTC
CASSQDGTNPSYEQYF
>TRBD2|TRBJ2-1|-|TRBV7-3
TGTGCCAGCAGCTTCAGGACTAGCGTCAGCTCCTACAATGAGCAGTTCTTC
CASSFRTSVSSYNEQFF
>TRBD2|TRBJ2-2|-|TRBV9
TGTGCCAGCAGCCGGACACCGGGACTAGCGGGAGATTCGACCGGGGAGCTGTTTTTT
CASSRTPGLAGDSTGELFF
>TRBD2|TRBJ2-1|once|TRBV7-2
TGTGCCAGCAGCTTGGGACTAGCGGGAGTGAATGAGCAGTTCTTC
CASSLGLAGVNEQFF
>-|TRBJ2-6|-|TRBV28
TGTGCCAGCAGTCTACGGACTGGCCCTGGGGCCAACGTCCTGACTTTC
CASSLRTGPGANVLTF
>-|TRBJ1-4|-|TRBV5-4
TGTGCCAGCGGTGGGCCCCAGGAACCAACTAATGAAAAACTGTTTTTT
CASGGPQEPTNEKLFF
>-|TRBJ2-3|once|TRBV30
TGTGCCTGGAGTGTACTGGGGCGGAGCACAGATACGCAGTATTTT
CAWSVLGRSTDTQYF
>TRBD1|TRBJ2-7|-|TRBV5-5
TGTGCCAGCAGCTTGGCCGTGTGGACAGGGACCCCCTCCTACGAGCAGTACTTC
CASSLAVWTGTPSYEQYF